This TCR beta chain was profiled in a study of immune reconstitution after stem cell transplant in scleroderma. Using its own MiXCR run on the RT-PCR reads, TCRdb lists one record per CDR3 protein. This table holds 3,700 or so distinct CDR3 sequences, approximately 6% found once. In this sample, this clonotype turned up a few times. Trimming took off 6 bases at V and 1 base at J, with 12 bases between the two ends. The CDR3 contains 14 residues. Per germline, CDR1 WSHSY and CDR2 SAAADI. This clonotype was obtained from a female donor with systemic sclerosis. V is TRBV10-2 and J is TRBJ1-1; TRBD1 might be the D (5 bases). Collection of the sample occurred before or after autologous hematopoietic stem cell transplantation (not recorded which). The CDR3 protein is CASRPQARNTEAFF. CDR3 nucleotide sequence: TGCGCCAGCAGGCCACAGGCGCGGAACACTGAAGCTTTCTTT.